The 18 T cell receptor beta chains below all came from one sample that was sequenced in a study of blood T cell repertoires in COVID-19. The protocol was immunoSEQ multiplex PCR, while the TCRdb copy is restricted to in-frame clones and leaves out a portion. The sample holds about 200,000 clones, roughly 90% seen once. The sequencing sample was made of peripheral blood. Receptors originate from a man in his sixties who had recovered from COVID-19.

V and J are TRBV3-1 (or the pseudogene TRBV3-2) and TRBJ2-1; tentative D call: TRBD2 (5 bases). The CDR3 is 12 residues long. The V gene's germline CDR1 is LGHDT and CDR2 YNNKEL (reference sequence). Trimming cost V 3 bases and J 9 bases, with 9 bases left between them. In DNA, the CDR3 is TGTGCCAGCAGCCAGGCGGGCGGTGAGCAGTTCTTC. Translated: CASSQAGGEQFF.

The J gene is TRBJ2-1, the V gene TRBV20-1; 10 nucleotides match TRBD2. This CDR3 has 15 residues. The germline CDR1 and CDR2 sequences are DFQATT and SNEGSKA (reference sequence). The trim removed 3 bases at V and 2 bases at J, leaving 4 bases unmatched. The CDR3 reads CSASALAGPYNEQFF. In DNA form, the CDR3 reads TGCAGTGCTAGTGCACTAGCGGGGCCCTACAATGAGCAGTTCTTC.

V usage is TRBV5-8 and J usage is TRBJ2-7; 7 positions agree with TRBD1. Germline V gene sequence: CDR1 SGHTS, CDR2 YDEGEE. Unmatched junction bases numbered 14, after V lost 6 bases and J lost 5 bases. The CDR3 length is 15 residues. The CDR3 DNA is TGTGCCAGCACCCCTACTGGGGGACAGTCTAACGAGCAGTACTTC. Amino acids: CASTPTGGQSNEQYF.

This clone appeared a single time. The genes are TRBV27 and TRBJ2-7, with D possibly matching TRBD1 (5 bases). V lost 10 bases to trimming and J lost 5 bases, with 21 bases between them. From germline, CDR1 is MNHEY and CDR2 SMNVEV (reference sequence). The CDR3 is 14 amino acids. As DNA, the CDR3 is TGTGCCACACGCAAATGGGGCCCAAGGGACGAGCAGTACTTC. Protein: CATRKWGPRDEQYF.

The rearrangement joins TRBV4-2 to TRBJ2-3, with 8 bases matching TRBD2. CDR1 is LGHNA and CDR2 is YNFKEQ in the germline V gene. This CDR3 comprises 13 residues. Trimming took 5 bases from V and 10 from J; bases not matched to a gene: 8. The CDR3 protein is CASSERGSGAQYF. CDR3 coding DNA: TGTGCCAGCAGCGAGCGGGGGAGCGGCGCGCAGTATTTT.

The CDR3 sequence is CASSLGRLNTEAFF. The CDR3 DNA sequence: TGTGCCAGCAGTTTAGGGCGCTTGAACACTGAAGCTTTCTTT. The chain couples TRBV27 to TRBJ1-1, with D unclear. The CDR3 sequence is 14 residues long. Between the trimmed V and J ends, which lost 2 bases and 0 bases, there was a span of 7 bases. CDR1 is MNHEY, CDR2 SMNVEV, per germline (reference sequence).

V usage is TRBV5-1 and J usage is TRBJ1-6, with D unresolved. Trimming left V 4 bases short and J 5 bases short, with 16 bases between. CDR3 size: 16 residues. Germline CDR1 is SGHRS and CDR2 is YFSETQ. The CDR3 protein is CASSRQAVGNNSPLHF. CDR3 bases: TGCGCCAGCAGCCGGCAAGCAGTCGGGAATAATTCACCCCTCCACTTT.

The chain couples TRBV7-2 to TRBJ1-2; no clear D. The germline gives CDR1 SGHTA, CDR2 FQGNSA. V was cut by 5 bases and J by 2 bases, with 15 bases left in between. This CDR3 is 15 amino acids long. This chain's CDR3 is CASSPRGSANYGYTF. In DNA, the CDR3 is TGTGCCAGCAGCCCGCGCGGCAGCGCCAACTATGGCTACACCTTC.

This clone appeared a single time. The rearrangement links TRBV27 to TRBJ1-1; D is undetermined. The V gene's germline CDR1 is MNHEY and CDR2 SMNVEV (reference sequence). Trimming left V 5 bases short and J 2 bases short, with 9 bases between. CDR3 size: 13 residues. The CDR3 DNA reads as TGTGCCAGCAGTCCCCGGGGAAACACTGAAGCTTTCTTT. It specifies CASSPRGNTEAFF.

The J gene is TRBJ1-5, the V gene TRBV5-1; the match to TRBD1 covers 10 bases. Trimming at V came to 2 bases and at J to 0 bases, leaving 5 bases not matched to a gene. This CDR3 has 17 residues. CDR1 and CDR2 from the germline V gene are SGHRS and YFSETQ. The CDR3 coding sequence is TGCGCCAGCAGCTTAGGGACAGGGGCCAGTAGCAATCAGCCCCAGCATTTT. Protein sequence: CASSLGTGASSNQPQHF. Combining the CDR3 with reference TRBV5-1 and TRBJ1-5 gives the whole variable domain KAGVTQTPRYLIKTRGQQVTLSCSPISGHRSVSWYQQTPGQGLQFLFEYFSETQRNKGNFPGRFSGRQFSNSRSEMNVSTLELGDSALYLCASSLGTGASSNQPQHFGDGTRLSIL.

The DNA for the CDR3 is TGCGCCAGCAGCTCCGCCCCAGGGTTCCAAGAGACCCAGTACTTC. Its translation: CASSSAPGFQETQYF. The chain is built from TRBV5-1 and TRBJ2-5, with D possibly being TRBD1 (5 bases). The CDR3 is 15 amino acids. The germline V gene has CDR1 SGHRS and CDR2 YFSETQ. Trimming removed 3 bases at V and 1 base at J, with 13 bases between. Full variable domain (remainder filled in from reference TRBV5-1 and TRBJ2-5): KAGVTQTPRYLIKTRGQQVTLSCSPISGHRSVSWYQQTPGQGLQFLFEYFSETQRNKGNFPGRFSGRQFSNSRSEMNVSTLELGDSALYLCASSSAPGFQETQYFGPGTRLLVL.

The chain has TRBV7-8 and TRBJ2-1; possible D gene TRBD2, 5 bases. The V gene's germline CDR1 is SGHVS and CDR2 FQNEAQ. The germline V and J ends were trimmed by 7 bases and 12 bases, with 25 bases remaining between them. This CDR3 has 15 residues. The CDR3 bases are TGTGCCAGCATTAAAGAATGGTACATGTCCGCGGGGCAGTTCTTC. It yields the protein CASIKEWYMSAGQFF.

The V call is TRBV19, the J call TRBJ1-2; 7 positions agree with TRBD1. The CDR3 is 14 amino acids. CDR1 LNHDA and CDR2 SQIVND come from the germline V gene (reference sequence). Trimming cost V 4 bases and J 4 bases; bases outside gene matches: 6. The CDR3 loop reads CASSTRQGTYGYTF. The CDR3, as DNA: TGTGCCAGTAGTACGCGACAGGGTACCTATGGCTACACCTTC.

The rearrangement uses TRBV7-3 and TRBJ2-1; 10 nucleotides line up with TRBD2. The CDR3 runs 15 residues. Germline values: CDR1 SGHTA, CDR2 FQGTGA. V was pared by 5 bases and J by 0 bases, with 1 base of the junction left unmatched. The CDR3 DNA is TGTGCCAGCAGCCCTAGCGGGAGCTCCTACAATGAGCAGTTCTTC. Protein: CASSPSGSSYNEQFF. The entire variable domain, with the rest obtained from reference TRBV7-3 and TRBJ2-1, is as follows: GAGVSQTPSNKVTEKGKYVELRCDPISGHTALYWYRQSLGQGPEFLIYFQGTGAADDSGLPNDRFFAVRPEGSVSTLKIQRTERGDSAVYLCASSPSGSSYNEQFFGPGTRLTVL.

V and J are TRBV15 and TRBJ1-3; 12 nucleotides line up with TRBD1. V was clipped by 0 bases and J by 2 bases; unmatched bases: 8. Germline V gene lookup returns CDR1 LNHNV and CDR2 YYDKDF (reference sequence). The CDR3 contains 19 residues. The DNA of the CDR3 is TGTGCCACCAGCAGAGAGGGGAATTGGGACAGGGGGCCTGGAAACACCATATATTTT. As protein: CATSREGNWDRGPGNTIYF. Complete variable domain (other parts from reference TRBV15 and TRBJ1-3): DAMVIQNPRYQVTQFGKPVTLSCSQTLNHNVMYWYQQKSSQAPKLLFHYYDKDFNNEADTPDNFQSRRPNTSFCFLDIRSPGLGDTAMYLCATSREGNWDRGPGNTIYFGEGSWLTVV.

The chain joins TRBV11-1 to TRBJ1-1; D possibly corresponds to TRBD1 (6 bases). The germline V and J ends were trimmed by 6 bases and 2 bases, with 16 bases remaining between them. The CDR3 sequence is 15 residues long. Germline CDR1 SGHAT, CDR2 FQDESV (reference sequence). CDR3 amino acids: CASRTLWTANTEAFF. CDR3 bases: TGTGCCAGCAGAACACTCTGGACAGCTAACACTGAAGCTTTCTTT. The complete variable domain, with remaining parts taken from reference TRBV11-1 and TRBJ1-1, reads EAEVAQSPRYKITEKSQAVAFWCDPISGHATLYWYRQILGQGPELLVQFQDESVVDDSQLPKDRFSAERLKGVDSTLKIQPAELGDSAMYLCASRTLWTANTEAFFGQGTRLTVV.

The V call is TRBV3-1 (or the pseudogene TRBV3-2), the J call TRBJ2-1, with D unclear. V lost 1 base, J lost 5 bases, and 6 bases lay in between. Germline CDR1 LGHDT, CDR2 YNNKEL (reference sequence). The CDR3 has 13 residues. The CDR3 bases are TGTGCCAGCAGCCAAGGGAGAAACAATGAGCAGTTCTTC. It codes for CASSQGRNNEQFF.

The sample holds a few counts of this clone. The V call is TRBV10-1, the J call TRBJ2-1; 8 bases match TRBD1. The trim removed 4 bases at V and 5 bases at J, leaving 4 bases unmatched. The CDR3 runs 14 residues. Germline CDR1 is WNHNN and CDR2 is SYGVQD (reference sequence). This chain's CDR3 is CASSGQGINNEQFF. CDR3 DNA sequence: TGCGCCAGCAGTGGACAGGGGATAAACAATGAGCAGTTCTTC.